What follows is one T cell receptor beta chain and its context. Its antigen is unknown. TCRdb reprocessed the RACE reads with MiXCR, giving one entry per CDR3 protein. In the table there are some 330,000 distinct CDR3 sequences, roughly 6% of which are singletons. The data originate from a study of human T cells and chemical hapten exposure. Study as a whole: Enrolled patients were predominantly female and had alopecia areata, totalis or universalis. Small pooled library volume differences chiefly drove per-sample TCR yield variation. Study-level findings and limits: Every donor had alopecia, and their immune response may therefore differ from healthy people's.

As for time point: pre-sensitization, week 0. Treatment defined: therapeutic diphenylcyclopropenone sensitization with weekly scalp DPC. Alopecia patients between 18 and 70 years old and suitable for DPC were used as donors. With 6 bases removed from V and 4 bases from J, the gap between germline ends came to 9 bases. There are 12 residues in the CDR3. J is TRBJ1-1 and V is TRBV12-3 or TRBV12-4; D uncertain. Sequenced material: whole blood, taken in connection with sensitization to the hapten diphenylcyclopropenone (DPC). The TCR sequence derives from a woman between 18 and 30 years old with alopecia areata. Some clones in this sample may be carry-over from other donors' samples. CDR3 nucleotide sequence: TGTGCCAGCAGACCAGGTAGCACTGAAGCTTTCTTT. It specifies CASRPGSTEAFF.